These 13 T cell receptor beta chains came from one sample sequenced in a study of blood T cells in healthy people across ages (dated by TCRdb to between 2014 and 2017). The receptor library was made with 5' RACE. TCRdb lists the instrument as Illumina HiSeq 2500. A second PCR of about 6 to 11 cycles was performed with a sample-barcoded 5' primer and a J-beta primer mix. In-frame beta chains were kept once TCRdb had trimmed the public reads at Q25 with fastp and called clones with MiXCR. Rows merge per CDR3 protein into single entries with the most common DNA and genes. For this sample the table gives 800,000 to 1,300,000 distinct CDR3 sequences, of which 20% to 25% were detected only once. The ten largest account for approximately 0.7% of the sample. The data also belong to a second study, concerning T cells of mothers and their children.

Sequencing was done on a sample of blood. These receptors were obtained from a girl aged 2-15 years in good health.

This clonotype has a handful of counts. The chain combines TRBV20-1 with TRBJ2-1; D unclear. The CDR3 runs 17 residues. Trimming shortened V by 6 bases and J by 0 bases, and 21 bases separated the two germline ends. CDR1 and CDR2 (germline): DFQATT, SNEGSKA (reference sequence). CDR3 sequence reads: CSATDTGLLSSYNEQFF. As DNA, the CDR3 is TGCAGTGCCACAGACACGGGCCTGCTTAGCTCCTACAATGAGCAGTTCTTC.

A few counts support this clonotype. The junction and the germline gene differ at one end; a read error may be behind it. This rearrangement joins TRBV12-5 to TRBJ2-5; D is perhaps TRBD2 (6 bases). Germline V gene data show CDR1 as LGHNT and CDR2 as FRNRAP. This CDR3 contains 15 residues. The CDR3 DNA follows: TGTGCTAGTGGTCGCCCGGGAGAACCCAAAGAGGCCCAGTACTTC. Protein sequence: CASGRPGEPKEAQYF.

This clonotype has a single count. Germline is not matched at one junction end, which may reflect a read error. The J gene is TRBJ1-4, the V gene TRBV6-5; D unresolved. Germline loops: CDR1 MNHEY, CDR2 SVGAGI. The length of the CDR3 is 16 residues. The CDR3 sequence: CAGSYSSTLVIEKLFF. The CDR3 nucleotides are TGTGCCGGCAGTTACTCGAGTACGCTCGTGATTGAAAAACTGTTTTTT.

V gene TRBV20-1 combines with J gene TRBJ2-2; 7 nucleotides match TRBD2. The V segment lost 2 bases and the J segment 2 bases; nucleotides outside the gene matches: 14. The CDR3 length is 18 residues. Germline loops: CDR1 DFQATT, CDR2 SNEGSKA (reference sequence). CDR3 amino acids: CSARNLRSGGSNTGELFF. The CDR3 coding sequence is TGCAGTGCTAGAAATCTTAGATCGGGCGGGAGCAACACCGGGGAGCTGTTTTTT.

This clonotype was seen repeatedly, ten times or more. This chain connects TRBV29-1 to TRBJ2-5; D remains ambiguous. The V end was cut by 6 bases, the J end by 5 bases, with 4 bases between. The germline CDR1 and CDR2 sequences are SQVTM and ANQGSEA. This CDR3 region has 9 residues. The CDR3 spells CSVRETQYF. DNA of the CDR3: TGCAGCGTCAGGGAGACCCAGTACTTC.

The chain links TRBV4-1 to TRBJ2-5, with 11 bases aligning to TRBD2. The CDR3 consists of 18 residues. Germline V gives CDR1 MGHRA, CDR2 YSYEKL. Trimming cost V 2 bases and J 3 bases; bases outside gene matches: 11. Written as DNA, the CDR3 is TGCGCCAGCAGCCAACTTCTAGCGGGAGGAGAAGTAAAAGAGACCCAGTACTTC. Residues: CASSQLLAGGEVKETQYF.

The chain is built from TRBV14 and TRBJ2-1, with TRBD2 identical over 10 bases. CDR3 length: 16 amino acids. V gave up 2 bases and J gave up 4 bases; unmatched junction bases: 5. Germline V gene sequence: CDR1 SGHDN, CDR2 FVKESK. CDR3 sequence reads: CASSQLLAGVYNEQFF. The DNA for the CDR3 is TGTGCCAGCAGCCAACTTCTAGCGGGGGTTTACAATGAGCAGTTCTTC.

This clonotype was seen more than once but under ten times. The J gene is TRBJ2-7, the V gene TRBV29-1; D remains unclear. Germline CDR1 SQVTM, CDR2 ANQGSEA. The CDR3 sequence is 14 residues long. V lost 7 bases and J 0 bases, leaving 16 bases between the germline ends. DNA of the CDR3: TGCAGCGCACGCACAGCATTGAGCTCCTACGAGCAGTACTTC. As protein: CSARTALSSYEQYF.

CDR3 DNA sequence: TGTGCCAGCAGTTACTCAAATTCCGGACAATCCTACGAGCAGTACTTC. It yields the protein CASSYSNSGQSYEQYF. The rearrangement uses TRBV6-6 and TRBJ2-1; D might be TRBD1 (5 bases). TRBJ2-7 matches the DNA end more closely, so the J call is doubtful. Germline CDR1 is MNHNY and CDR2 is SVGAGI (reference sequence). The CDR3 runs to 16 residues.

This clonotype turned up a few times. V is TRBV6-4 and J is TRBJ2-2; tentatively, D is TRBD1 or TRBD2 (5 bases each). The CDR3 loop spans 12 amino acids. Trimming took off 0 bases at V and 12 bases at J, with 8 bases between the two ends. The V gene's germline CDR1 is MRHNA and CDR2 SNTAGT. The CDR3: CASSDSGRKLFF. The CDR3 nucleotides are TGTGCCAGCAGTGACTCGGGACGTAAGCTGTTTTTT.

This clonotype was recorded a few times. The chain combines TRBV13 with TRBJ2-3; D unresolved. Germline V gives CDR1 PRHDT, CDR2 FYEKMQ (reference sequence). This CDR3 comprises 13 residues. Trimming left V 0 bases short and J 9 bases short, with 10 bases between. CDR3 residues: CASSLGGEPTQYF. CDR3 DNA sequence: TGTGCCAGCAGCTTAGGAGGCGAGCCGACGCAGTATTTT.

This chain connects TRBV14 to TRBJ2-7, with D perhaps TRBD1 or TRBD2 (5 bases each). CDR1 and CDR2 (germline): SGHDN, FVKESK. V dropped 1 base and J dropped 2 bases, with 9 bases sitting between them. The CDR3 has 14 residues. The CDR3 coding sequence is TGTGCCAGCAGCCAAGGCAGGGAGACCTACGAGCAGTACTTC. This encodes CASSQGRETYEQYF. Looking up the rest from reference TRBV14 and TRBJ2-7 gives the full variable domain: EAGVTQFPSHSVIEKGQTVTLRCDPISGHDNLYWYRRVMGKEIKFLLHFVKESKQDESGMPNNRFLAERTGGTYSTLKVQPAELEDSGVYFCASSQGRETYEQYFGPGTRLTVT.

The rearrangement links TRBV24-1 to TRBJ2-5; a possible D gene is TRBD2 (6 bases). Germline assignment: CDR1 KGHDR and CDR2 SFDVKD. The ends were cut back, 3 bases at V and 4 bases at J, with 20 bases in the middle. CDR3 length: 17 amino acids. The CDR3 DNA sequence: TGTGCCACCAGTGATCCAACCTTGGACCTAGCGACAGAGACCCAGTACTTC. It translates to CATSDPTLDLATETQYF.